This TCR beta chain was recorded in a study of blood T cell repertoires in COVID-19. In the study overall: Sample material is recorded as cDNA or gDNA derived from T cells, B-cell-depleted T cells, or PBMCs.

Original handling: Nucleated cell number was recorded as an estimate derived from reference gene primer amplification. The assay was immunoSEQ multiplex PCR, and TCRdb's table has in-frame clones only and misses some. V and J calls plus clone size are reproduced from that table; the DNA served to infer D and trimming. Of 250,000 or so clones in the sample, 80% to 90% are singletons; the top ten hold 6.2%. The V gene end was trimmed by 7 bases and the J gene end by 4 bases; junction bases not matched to a gene: 4. The CDR3 is made up of 13 amino acids. The chain joins TRBV12-3 or TRBV12-4 to TRBJ2-1, with 7 bases lining up with TRBD2. The sample was peripheral blood. The sequence was collected from a man in his sixties with acute or convalescent COVID-19. The CDR3: CASTGGSYNEQFF. CDR3 coding DNA: TGTGCCAGCACGGGCGGGAGTTACAATGAGCAGTTCTTC.